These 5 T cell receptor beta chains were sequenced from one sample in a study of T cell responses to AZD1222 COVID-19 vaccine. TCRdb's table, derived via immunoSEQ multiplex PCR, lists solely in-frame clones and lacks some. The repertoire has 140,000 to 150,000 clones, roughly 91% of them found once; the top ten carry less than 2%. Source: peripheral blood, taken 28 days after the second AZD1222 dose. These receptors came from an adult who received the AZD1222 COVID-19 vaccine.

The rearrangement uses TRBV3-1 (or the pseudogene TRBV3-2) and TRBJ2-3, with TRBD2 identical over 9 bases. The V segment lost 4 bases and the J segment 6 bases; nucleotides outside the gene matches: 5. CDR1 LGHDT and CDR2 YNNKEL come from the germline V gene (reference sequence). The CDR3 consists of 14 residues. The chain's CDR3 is CASSRAGGRDTQYF. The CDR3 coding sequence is TGTGCCAGCAGCCGTGCGGGAGGGCGGGATACGCAGTATTTT.

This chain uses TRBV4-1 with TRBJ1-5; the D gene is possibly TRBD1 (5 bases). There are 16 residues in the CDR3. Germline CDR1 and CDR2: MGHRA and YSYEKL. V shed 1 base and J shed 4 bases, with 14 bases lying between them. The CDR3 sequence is CASSQVGGAGNQPQHF. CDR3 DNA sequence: TGCGCCAGCAGCCAAGTCGGCGGGGCGGGGAATCAGCCCCAGCATTTT.

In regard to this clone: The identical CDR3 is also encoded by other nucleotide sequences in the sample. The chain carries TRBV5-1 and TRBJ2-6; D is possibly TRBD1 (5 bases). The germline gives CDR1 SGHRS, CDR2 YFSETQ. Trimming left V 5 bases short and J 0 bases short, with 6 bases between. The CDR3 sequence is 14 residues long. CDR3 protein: CASRDSSGANVLTF. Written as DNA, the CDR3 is TGCGCCAGCAGAGACAGCTCTGGGGCCAACGTCCTGACTTTC.

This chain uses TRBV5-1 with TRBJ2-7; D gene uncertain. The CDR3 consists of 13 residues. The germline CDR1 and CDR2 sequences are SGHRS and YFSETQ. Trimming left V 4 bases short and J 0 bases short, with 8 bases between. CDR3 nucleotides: TGCGCCAGCAGCATCGCCCCCTCCTACGAGCAGTACTTC. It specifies CASSIAPSYEQYF.

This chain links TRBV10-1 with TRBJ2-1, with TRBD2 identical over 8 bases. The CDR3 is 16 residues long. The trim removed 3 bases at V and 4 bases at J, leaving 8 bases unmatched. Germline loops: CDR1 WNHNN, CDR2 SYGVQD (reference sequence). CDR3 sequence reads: CASSEFPGGSYNEQFF. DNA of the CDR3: TGCGCCAGCAGTGAATTTCCGGGGGGGTCGTACAATGAGCAGTTCTTC.